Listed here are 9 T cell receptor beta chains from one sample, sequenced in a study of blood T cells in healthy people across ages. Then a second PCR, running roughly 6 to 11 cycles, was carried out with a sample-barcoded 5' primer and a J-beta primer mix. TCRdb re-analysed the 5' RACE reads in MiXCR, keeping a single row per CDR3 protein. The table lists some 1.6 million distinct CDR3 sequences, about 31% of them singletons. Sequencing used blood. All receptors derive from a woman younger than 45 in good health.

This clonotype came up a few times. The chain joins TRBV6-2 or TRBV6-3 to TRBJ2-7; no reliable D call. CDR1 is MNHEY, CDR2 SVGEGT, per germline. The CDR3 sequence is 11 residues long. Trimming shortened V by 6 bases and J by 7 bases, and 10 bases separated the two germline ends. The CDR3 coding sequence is TGTGCCAGCAGCCACTTAGAAGAGCAGTACTTC. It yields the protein CASSHLEEQYF.

The CDR3 sequence is CASSLVRNMNTEAFF. In DNA, the CDR3 is TGTGCCAGCAGCTTGGTGCGCAATATGAACACTGAAGCTTTCTTT. The chain links TRBV5-6 to TRBJ1-1; D remains ambiguous. V was trimmed by 0 bases and J by 0 bases, leaving 9 bases between them. The CDR3 consists of 15 residues. Germline CDR1 reads SGHDT; CDR2 reads YYEEEE.

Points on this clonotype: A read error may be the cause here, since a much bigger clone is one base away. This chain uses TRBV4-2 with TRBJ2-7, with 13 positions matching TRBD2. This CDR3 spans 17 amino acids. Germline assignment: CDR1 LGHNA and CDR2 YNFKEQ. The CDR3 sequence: CACSQSGLAGSSYEQYF. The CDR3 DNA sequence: TGTGCCTGCAGCCAATCGGGACTAGCGGGATCATCCTACGAGCAGTACTTC.

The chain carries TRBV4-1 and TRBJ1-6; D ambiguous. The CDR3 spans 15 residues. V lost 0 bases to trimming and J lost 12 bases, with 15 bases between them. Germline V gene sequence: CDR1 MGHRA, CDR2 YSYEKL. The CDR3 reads CASSQDLPVPLPLHF. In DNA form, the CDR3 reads TGCGCCAGCAGCCAAGACTTACCCGTACCTTTACCCCTCCACTTT.

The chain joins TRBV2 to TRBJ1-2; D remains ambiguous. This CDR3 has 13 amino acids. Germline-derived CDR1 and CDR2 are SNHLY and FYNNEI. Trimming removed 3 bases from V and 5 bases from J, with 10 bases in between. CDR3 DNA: TGTGCCAGCAGTGACATTAACGCTTATGGCTACACCTTC. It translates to CASSDINAYGYTF.

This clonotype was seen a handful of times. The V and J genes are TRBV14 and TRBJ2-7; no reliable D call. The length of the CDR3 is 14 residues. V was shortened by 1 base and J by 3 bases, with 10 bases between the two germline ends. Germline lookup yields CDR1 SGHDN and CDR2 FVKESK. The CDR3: CASSQASRFYEQYF. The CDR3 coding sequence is TGTGCCAGCAGCCAAGCCTCCCGATTCTACGAGCAGTACTTC. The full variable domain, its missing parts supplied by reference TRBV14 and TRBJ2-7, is EAGVTQFPSHSVIEKGQTVTLRCDPISGHDNLYWYRRVMGKEIKFLLHFVKESKQDESGMPNNRFLAERTGGTYSTLKVQPAELEDSGVYFCASSQASRFYEQYFGPGTRLTVT.

CDR3 protein: CASSPPLGYENTIYF. The CDR3 DNA reads as TGTGCCAGCAGCCCCCCTTTGGGGTACGAAAACACCATATATTTT. The gene calls are TRBV7-8 and TRBJ1-3; no clear D. Germline assignment: CDR1 SGHVS and CDR2 FQNEAQ. Trimming left V 5 bases short and J 6 bases short, with 17 bases between. The CDR3 is 15 amino acids.

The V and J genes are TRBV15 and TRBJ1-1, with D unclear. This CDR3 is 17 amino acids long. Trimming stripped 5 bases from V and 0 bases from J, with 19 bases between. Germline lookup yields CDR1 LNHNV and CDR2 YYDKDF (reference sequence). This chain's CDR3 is CATSSSPKGLVNTEAFF. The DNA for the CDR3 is TGTGCCACCAGCTCAAGCCCAAAGGGATTGGTGAACACTGAAGCTTTCTTT.

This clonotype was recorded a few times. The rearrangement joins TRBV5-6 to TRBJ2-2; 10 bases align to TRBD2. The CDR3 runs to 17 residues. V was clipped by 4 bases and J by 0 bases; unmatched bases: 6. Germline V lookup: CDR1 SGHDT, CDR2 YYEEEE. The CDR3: CASSPVGTSANTGELFF. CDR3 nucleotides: TGTGCCAGCAGCCCCGTGGGGACTAGCGCGAACACCGGGGAGCTGTTTTTT.